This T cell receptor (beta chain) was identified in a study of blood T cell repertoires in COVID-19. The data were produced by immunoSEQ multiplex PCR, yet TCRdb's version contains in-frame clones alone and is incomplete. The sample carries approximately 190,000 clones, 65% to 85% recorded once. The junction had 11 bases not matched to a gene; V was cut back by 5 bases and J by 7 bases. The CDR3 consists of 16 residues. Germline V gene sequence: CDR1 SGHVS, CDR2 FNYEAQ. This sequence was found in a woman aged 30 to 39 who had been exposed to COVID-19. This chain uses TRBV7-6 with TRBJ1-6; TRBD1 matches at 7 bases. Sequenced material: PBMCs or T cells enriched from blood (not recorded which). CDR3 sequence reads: CASSVYGGTENSPLHF. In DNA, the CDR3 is TGTGCCAGCAGCGTGTACGGTGGGACAGAGAATTCACCCCTCCACTTT. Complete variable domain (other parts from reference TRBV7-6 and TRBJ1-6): GAGVSQSPRYKVTKRGQDVALRCDPISGHVSLYWYRQALGQGPEFLTYFNYEAQQDKSGLPNDRFSAERPEGSISTLTIQRTEQRDSAMYRCASSVYGGTENSPLHFGNGTRLTVT.